The 28 T cell receptor beta chains in this list originate from one sample, sequenced in a study of T-cell reconstitution after alpha-beta-depleted transplantation in children. Unique molecular identifiers featured in how the TCRbeta library was prepared. MiXCR, applied by TCRdb to the PCR reads, yields one record per CDR3 protein. Here the sample spans hundreds of thousands of distinct CDR3 sequences, around 16% being singletons. The sequencing here drew on PBMCs, mostly from graft donor cells, taken 360 days after TCRalphabeta/CD19-depleted stem cell transplant. These receptors came from a boy in the first two years of life who had a stem cell transplant for Wiskott-Aldrich syndrome, so the T cells may come from the graft donor.

This clonotype was counted ten times or more. In DNA, the CDR3 is TGCGCCAGCAGTGGAGCGCCGGGACAGGGGGAAGAGACCCAGTACTTC. Translation: CASSGAPGQGEETQYF. V gene TRBV10-1 combines with J gene TRBJ2-5, with TRBD1 matching 11 bases. The CDR3 length is 16 residues. V lost 4 bases and J lost 3; bases outside the gene matches: 7. The germline CDR1 and CDR2 sequences are WNHNN and SYGVQD (reference sequence).

The V gene is TRBV6-1, the J gene TRBJ2-1; D is uncertain. Germline V gives CDR1 MNHNS, CDR2 SASEGT. CDR3 size: 15 residues. V lost 6 bases to trimming and J lost 4 bases, with 16 bases between them. The CDR3: CASSPTTPRYNEQFF. The CDR3 coding sequence is TGTGCCAGCAGCCCTACTACTCCCCGTTACAATGAGCAGTTCTTC.

J is TRBJ2-1 and V is TRBV12-3 or TRBV12-4; D ambiguous. V lost 7 bases to trimming and J lost 0 bases, with 10 bases between them. The CDR3 spans 14 residues. CDR3 coding DNA: TGTGCCAGCACCTACTTGGTCTCCTACAATGAGCAGTTCTTC. Its protein product is CASTYLVSYNEQFF.

This clonotype was observed a handful of times. This chain joins TRBV12-3 or TRBV12-4 and TRBJ2-6, with 7 bases matching TRBD1. CDR3 length: 15 residues. Trimming removed 1 base from V and 10 bases from J; junction bases left unmatched: 7. The CDR3, as DNA: TGTGCCAGCAGTTTAGTTCATGGGACAGCTAACGTCCTGACTTTC. Encoded protein: CASSLVHGTANVLTF.

This clonotype has just a few counts. The chain joins TRBV28 to TRBJ2-4, with D hard to call. Trimming removed 6 bases at V and 4 bases at J, with 13 bases between. The CDR3 extends over 14 amino acids. Germline V gives CDR1 MDHEN, CDR2 SYDVKM. The CDR3, as DNA: TGTGCCAGCAGCTTACCTCGTTCTAAAAACATTCAGTACTTC. As protein: CASSLPRSKNIQYF.

In this sample, this clonotype turned up many times. The chain employs TRBV2 and TRBJ2-3; a weak D match, TRBD2 (6 bases). The CDR3 spans 15 residues. Trimming took off 4 bases at V and 1 base at J, with 12 bases between the two ends. Germline V gene lookup returns CDR1 SNHLY and CDR2 FYNNEI. The CDR3 bases are TGTGCCAGCAGTGGAAGGTGGGGGGGCACAGATACGCAGTATTTT. This translates into CASSGRWGGTDTQYF.

This sequence joins TRBV10-3 and TRBJ2-1, with D perhaps being TRBD1 or TRBD2 (5 bases each). V was clipped by 0 bases and J by 4 bases, with 13 bases between them. Germline V CDR1 and CDR2: ENHRY, SYGVKD. The CDR3 is 16 amino acids. The CDR3 reads CAISESGGRRYNEQFF. CDR3 sequence (DNA): TGTGCCATCAGTGAGTCTGGGGGTCGGAGGTACAATGAGCAGTTCTTC.

This clonotype was detected ten times or more. J is TRBJ2-1 and V is TRBV5-1; the D call may be TRBD1 or TRBD2 (5 bases each). From germline, CDR1 is SGHRS and CDR2 YFSETQ. Trimming left V 0 bases short and J 7 bases short, with 14 bases between. This CDR3 is 15 amino acids long. Here the CDR3 reads CASSLDPGLWNEQFF. DNA for the CDR3: TGCGCCAGCAGCTTGGATCCGGGGCTCTGGAATGAGCAGTTCTTC.

The J gene is TRBJ2-5, the V gene TRBV5-5; unclear D gene. V was cut by 5 bases and J by 0 bases, with 8 bases left in between. This CDR3 has 13 residues. Germline V gene sequence: CDR1 SGHKS, CDR2 YYEKEE (reference sequence). CDR3 loop: CASRRSYQETQYF. The CDR3 DNA reads as TGTGCCAGCAGGCGTTCGTACCAAGAGACCCAGTACTTC. Looking up the rest from reference TRBV5-5 and TRBJ2-5 gives the full variable domain: DAGVTQSPTHLIKTRGQQVTLRCSPISGHKSVSWYQQVLGQGPQFIFQYYEKEERGRGNFPDRFSARQFPNYSSELNVNALLLGDSALYLCASRRSYQETQYFGPGTRLLVL.

This clonotype was seen a handful of times. The chain uses TRBV7-9 and TRBJ1-1, with TRBD1 matching over 7 bases. CDR3 size: 15 residues. With 1 base clipped from V and 3 bases from J, the junction kept 5 bases outside the gene matches. Germline assignment: CDR1 SEHNR and CDR2 FQNEAQ (reference sequence). The CDR3 DNA is TGTGCCAGCAGCTTAGGAATTACAGGGGACACTGAAGCTTTCTTT. Amino acid sequence: CASSLGITGDTEAFF. Supplemented by reference TRBV7-9 and TRBJ1-1, the full variable domain reads DTGVSQNPRHKITKRGQNVTFRCDPISEHNRLYWYRQTLGQGPEFLTYFQNEAQLEKSRLLSDRFSAERPKGSFSTLEIQRTEQGDSAMYLCASSLGITGDTEAFFGQGTRLTVV.

This sequence joins TRBV12-3 or TRBV12-4 and TRBJ1-1; D is unclear. V was trimmed by 7 bases and J by 5 bases, leaving 23 bases between them. CDR3 length: 16 residues. CDR3 sequence: CASTFEAARVVTEAFF. The CDR3 bases are TGTGCCAGCACCTTCGAGGCAGCACGGGTCGTGACTGAAGCTTTCTTT.

This clonotype was counted between two and nine times. The chain couples TRBV29-1 to TRBJ2-7; TRBD1 matches at 8 bases. CDR1 is SQVTM, CDR2 ANQGSEA, per germline. Trimming took 4 bases from V and 3 from J; bases not matched to a gene: 8. The length of the CDR3 is 14 residues. CDR3 bases: TGCAGCGTTGCTGTGGGGACAGGCGGCTACGAGCAGTACTTC. As protein: CSVAVGTGGYEQYF.

This clonotype has more than one count but fewer than ten. V is TRBV15 and J is TRBJ2-5; D gene uncertain. Germline CDR1 is LNHNV and CDR2 is YYDKDF (reference sequence). The CDR3 covers 11 residues. Trimming cost V 8 bases and J 5 bases, with 9 bases left between them. CDR3 DNA: TGTGCCACCTCCAGTGAGGAGACCCAGTACTTC. This gives the protein CATSSEETQYF.

This clonotype was recorded a few times. The rearrangement uses TRBV6-1 and TRBJ1-5, with D hard to call. Trimming took 4 bases from V and 0 from J, leaving 13 bases between them. There are 16 residues in the CDR3. Per the germline V gene, CDR1 is MNHNS and CDR2 is SASEGT. The CDR3: CASSARSSYSNQPQHF. Here the CDR3 DNA reads TGTGCCAGCAGTGCCAGGAGCTCTTATAGCAATCAGCCCCAGCATTTT.

This clonotype was seen repeatedly, ten times or more. The chain links TRBV12-3 or TRBV12-4 to TRBJ2-2; D unresolved. The CDR3 is 15 amino acids. V lost 5 bases, J lost 8 bases, and 18 bases lay in between. The CDR3 protein is CASSPRRRMNGELFF. CDR3 coding DNA: TGTGCCAGCAGTCCCAGGCGACGGATGAATGGGGAGCTGTTTTTT.

This clonotype was recorded a few times. The chain employs TRBV5-1 and TRBJ2-1, with 13 positions matching TRBD2. With 4 bases clipped from V and 8 bases from J, the junction kept 9 bases outside the gene matches. The V gene's germline CDR1 is SGHRS and CDR2 YFSETQ. The CDR3 is 16 residues long. In nucleotides, the CDR3 is TGCGCCAGCAGCATTCGGTGGACTAGCGGGAGTCATGAGCAGTTCTTC. As protein: CASSIRWTSGSHEQFF. Full variable domain (outside the CDR3, taken from reference TRBV5-1 and TRBJ2-1): KAGVTQTPRYLIKTRGQQVTLSCSPISGHRSVSWYQQTPGQGLQFLFEYFSETQRNKGNFPGRFSGRQFSNSRSEMNVSTLELGDSALYLCASSIRWTSGSHEQFFGPGTRLTVL.

The chain is built from TRBV12-3 or TRBV12-4 and TRBJ2-2, with 8 bases identical to TRBD1. J was trimmed by 4 bases and V by 10 bases; bases with no gene match: 14. The CDR3 is 16 residues long. CDR3 DNA: TGTGCCACCGAGGACAGGGATCGCGGAAGCACCGGGGAGCTGTTTTTT. This gives the protein CATEDRDRGSTGELFF.

This clonotype was recorded a few times. This chain joins TRBV7-2 and TRBJ2-3; the D call may be TRBD1 or TRBD2 (7 bases each). The V gene's germline CDR1 is SGHTA and CDR2 FQGNSA. The CDR3 has 15 amino acids. The V end lost 1 base, the J end lost 5 bases, and 13 bases lay between the germline ends. Written as DNA, the CDR3 is TGTGCCAGCAGCTTAGGGGGCAGGGGGGGAGATACGCAGTATTTT. Its translation: CASSLGGRGGDTQYF.

Here the CDR3 reads CSARRRGMGEQYF. CDR3 coding DNA: TGCAGTGCTAGACGGAGGGGAATGGGCGAGCAGTACTTC. This chain uses TRBV20-1 with TRBJ2-7; a weak D match, TRBD2 (6 bases). This CDR3 comprises 13 residues. Germline V gives CDR1 DFQATT, CDR2 SNEGSKA (reference sequence). Trimming took off 2 bases at V and 6 bases at J, with 14 bases between the two ends.

This clonotype appeared a few times. This chain links TRBV12-3 or TRBV12-4 with TRBJ2-7; the D is unclear. This CDR3 is 12 amino acids long. The V and J ends lost 3 bases and 8 bases respectively, with 11 bases between them. For the CDR3, the DNA is TGTGCCAGCAGTTTTGCGGATACGCAGCAGTACTTC. Protein sequence: CASSFADTQQYF.

This clonotype appeared a single time. One junction end does not reproduce the germline sequence, and a read error may be involved. The chain employs TRBV5-1 and TRBJ2-1, with 7 bases lining up with TRBD1. The CDR3 sequence is 15 residues long. Germline V gene lookup returns CDR1 SGHRS and CDR2 YFSETQ. The CDR3 spells CTSSPRRQGYNEQFF. CDR3 nucleotide sequence: TGCACCAGCAGCCCGCGACGACAGGGATACAATGAGCAGTTCTTC. Full variable domain (outside the CDR3, taken from reference TRBV5-1 and TRBJ2-1): KAGVTQTPRYLIKTRGQQVTLSCSPISGHRSVSWYQQTPGQGLQFLFEYFSETQRNKGNFPGRFSGRQFSNSRSEMNVSTLELGDSALYLCTSSPRRQGYNEQFFGPGTRLTVL.

CDR3: CSASLGGGGTDTQYF. The CDR3 DNA reads as TGCAGTGCTTCGCTGGGGGGAGGCGGCACAGATACGCAGTATTTT. The chain is built from TRBV20-1 and TRBJ2-3; perhaps TRBD2 as D (6 bases). Looked up from germline, CDR1 is DFQATT and CDR2 is SNEGSKA (reference sequence). The CDR3 covers 15 residues. V lost 5 bases to trimming and J lost 1 base, with 16 bases between them.

CDR3 residues: CASSPEPGGPQHF. CDR3 bases: TGCGCCAGCAGCCCAGAGCCCGGGGGGCCCCAGCATTTT. The chain uses TRBV4-1 and TRBJ1-5, with D maybe TRBD1 (5 bases). Germline V lookup: CDR1 MGHRA, CDR2 YSYEKL. Trimming shortened V by 4 bases and J by 9 bases, and 13 bases separated the two germline ends. The length of the CDR3 is 13 residues.

Only a few counts were recorded for this clonotype. The V call is TRBV27, the J call TRBJ2-7; 10 positions match TRBD1. J was trimmed by 0 bases and V by 4 bases; bases with no gene match: 6. CDR1 is MNHEY, CDR2 SMNVEV, per germline (reference sequence). This CDR3 is built from 16 residues. CDR3 sequence: CASSSRDRGHSYEQYF. As DNA, the CDR3 is TGTGCCAGCAGTTCCCGGGACAGGGGCCACTCCTACGAGCAGTACTTC.

The rearrangement links TRBV3-1 to TRBJ2-5; 7 positions agree with TRBD2. Looked up from germline, CDR1 is LGHDT and CDR2 is YNNKEL (reference sequence). The CDR3 sequence is 13 residues long. The V and J ends lost 2 bases and 7 bases, in that order; junction bases with no gene match: 4. CDR3 nucleotide sequence: TGTGCCAGCAGCCAAATAGCGGGTATGACCCAGTACTTC. This translates into CASSQIAGMTQYF.

This clonotype has more than one count but fewer than ten. The chain carries TRBV12-3 or TRBV12-4 and TRBJ2-4; D call uncertain. V dropped 3 bases and J dropped 14 bases, with 11 bases sitting between them. The CDR3 totals 11 residues. The CDR3 here is CASSFRGLEYF. The CDR3 nucleotides read TGTGCCAGCAGTTTTAGAGGCTTAGAGTACTTC.

In its sample, this clonotype was seen a few times. The chain recombines TRBV7-2 with TRBJ2-3; weak D call: TRBD1 (6 bases). Germline CDR1 and CDR2: SGHTA and FQGNSA. CDR3 length: 19 amino acids. V shed 6 bases and J shed 4 bases, with 29 bases lying between them. Here the CDR3 reads CASSLRQVARRALSDTQYF. DNA for the CDR3: TGTGCCAGCAGTTTGCGACAGGTTGCGCGCCGGGCCCTTTCAGATACGCAGTATTTT.

The chain links TRBV25-1 to TRBJ2-7, with D perhaps TRBD1 (5 bases). Deletions cut 4 bases from V and 3 bases from J, with 13 bases between. The CDR3 loop spans 14 amino acids. Germline V CDR1 and CDR2: MGHDK, SYGVNS. This CDR3 reads CASSVGAPRYEQYF. As DNA, the CDR3 is TGTGCCAGCAGTGTTGGGGCCCCTCGCTACGAGCAGTACTTC.